This T cell receptor beta chain was sequenced for a study of T cells in localized non-small cell lung cancer. Study findings and constraints: Across samples, adjacent lung featured a median roughly 56 of the top 100 tumor clones.

As to this clone: The antigen is not known.

CDR3 length: 14 amino acids. The V end was cut by 5 bases, the J end by 0 bases, with 8 bases between. Germline assignment: CDR1 MNHEY and CDR2 SVGAGI. Libraries were prepared by immunoSEQ multiplex PCR; TCRdb keeps only in-frame clonotypes and omits some of them. The sample yields approximately 16,000 clones, about 85% seen once. The chain recombines TRBV6-5 with TRBJ1-3, with no clear D. The TCR sequence derives from a woman aged 35 to 70 with stage I lung adenocarcinoma. The sequencing here drew on peripheral blood, taken before any cancer treatment. CDR3 coding DNA: TGTGCCAGCAGTCCGGATTTCTCTGGAAACACCATATATTTT. Residues: CASSPDFSGNTIYF.